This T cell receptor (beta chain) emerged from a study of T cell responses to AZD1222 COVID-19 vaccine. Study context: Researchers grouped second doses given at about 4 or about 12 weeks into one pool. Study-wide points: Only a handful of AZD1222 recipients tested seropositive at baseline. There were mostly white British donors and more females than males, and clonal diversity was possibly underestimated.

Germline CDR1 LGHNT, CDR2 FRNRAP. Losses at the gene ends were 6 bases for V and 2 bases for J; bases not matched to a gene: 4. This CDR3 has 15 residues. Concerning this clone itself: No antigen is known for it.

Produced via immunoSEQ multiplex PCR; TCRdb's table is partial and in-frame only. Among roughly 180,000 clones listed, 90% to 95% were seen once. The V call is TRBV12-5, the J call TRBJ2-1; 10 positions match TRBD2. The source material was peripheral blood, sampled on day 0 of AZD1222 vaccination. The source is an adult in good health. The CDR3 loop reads CASGPGTSAYNEQFF. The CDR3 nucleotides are TGTGCTAGTGGCCCCGGGACTAGCGCCTACAATGAGCAGTTCTTC.